The 2 T cell receptor beta chains given below trace back to one sample, sequenced in a study of control samples from healthy donors and cancer patients. Here immunoSEQ multiplex PCR was the method, and the copy in TCRdb shows in-frame clones only, minus some. The repertoire holds 140,000 to 150,000 clones, with approximately 88% as singletons. Sequences were obtained from blood. These receptors originate from a man aged 25-40 years in good health.

The chain is built from TRBV2 and TRBJ2-2, with a tentative D call TRBD1 (6 bases). Trimming shortened V by 5 bases and J by 6 bases, and 10 bases separated the two germline ends. Per the germline V gene, CDR1 is SNHLY and CDR2 is FYNNEI. There are 13 residues in the CDR3. The CDR3 here is CASSNTGSGELFF. The CDR3 region has the DNA TGTGCCAGCAGTAACACAGGGTCCGGGGAGCTGTTTTTT.

This chain links TRBV29-1 with TRBJ1-3; 10 nucleotides match TRBD1. J lost 1 base, V lost 6 bases, and 6 bases had no gene match. The CDR3 sequence is 15 residues long. CDR1 and CDR2 from the germline V gene are SQVTM and ANQGSEA. CDR3 region: CSVNSGQGSGNTIYF. Here the CDR3 DNA reads TGCAGCGTGAACTCGGGACAGGGGTCTGGAAACACCATATATTTT.